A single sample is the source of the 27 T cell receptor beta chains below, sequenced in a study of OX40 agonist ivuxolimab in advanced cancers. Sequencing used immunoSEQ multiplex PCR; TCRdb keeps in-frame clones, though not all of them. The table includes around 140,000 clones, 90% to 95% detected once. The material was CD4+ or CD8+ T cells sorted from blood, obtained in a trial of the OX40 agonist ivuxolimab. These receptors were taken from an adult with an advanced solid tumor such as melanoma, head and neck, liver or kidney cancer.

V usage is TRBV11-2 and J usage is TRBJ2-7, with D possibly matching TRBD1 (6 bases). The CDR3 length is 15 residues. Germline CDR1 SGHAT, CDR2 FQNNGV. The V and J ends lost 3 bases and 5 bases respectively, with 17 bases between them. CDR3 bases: TGTGCCAGCAGCTTCCAGGGGACGGGGCCCCACGAGCAGTACTTC. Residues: CASSFQGTGPHEQYF.

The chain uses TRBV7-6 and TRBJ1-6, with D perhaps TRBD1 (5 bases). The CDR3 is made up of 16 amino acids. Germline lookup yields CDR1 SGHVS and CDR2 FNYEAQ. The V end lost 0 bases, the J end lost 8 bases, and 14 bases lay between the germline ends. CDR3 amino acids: CASSLAVAGNYSPLHF. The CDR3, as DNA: TGTGCCAGCAGCTTAGCGGTCGCAGGGAATTATTCACCCCTCCACTTT.

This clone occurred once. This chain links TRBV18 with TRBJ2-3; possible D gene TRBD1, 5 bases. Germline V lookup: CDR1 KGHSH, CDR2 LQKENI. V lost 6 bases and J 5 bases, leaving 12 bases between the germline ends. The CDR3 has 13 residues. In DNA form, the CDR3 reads TGTGCCAGCTCGCCCGACAGTAGAGATACGCAGTATTTT. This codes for CASSPDSRDTQYF. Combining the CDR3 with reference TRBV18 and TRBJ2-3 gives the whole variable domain NAGVMQNPRHLVRRRGQEARLRCSPMKGHSHVYWYRQLPEEGLKFMVYLQKENIIDESGMPKERFSAEFPKEGPSILRIQQVVRGDSAAYFCASSPDSRDTQYFGPGTRLTVL.

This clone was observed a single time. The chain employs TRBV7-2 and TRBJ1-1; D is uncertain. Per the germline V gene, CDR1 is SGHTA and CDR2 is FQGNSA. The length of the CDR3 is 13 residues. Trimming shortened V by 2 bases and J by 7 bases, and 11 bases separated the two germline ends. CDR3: CASSLQMQDEAFF. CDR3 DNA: TGTGCCAGCAGCTTACAGATGCAGGATGAAGCTTTCTTT.

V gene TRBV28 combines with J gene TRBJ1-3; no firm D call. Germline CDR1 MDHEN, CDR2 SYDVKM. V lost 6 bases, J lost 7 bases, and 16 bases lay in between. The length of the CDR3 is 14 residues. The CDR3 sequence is CASSPRGSKNTIYF. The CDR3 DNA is TGTGCCAGCAGCCCTAGAGGTTCGAAGAACACCATATATTTT.

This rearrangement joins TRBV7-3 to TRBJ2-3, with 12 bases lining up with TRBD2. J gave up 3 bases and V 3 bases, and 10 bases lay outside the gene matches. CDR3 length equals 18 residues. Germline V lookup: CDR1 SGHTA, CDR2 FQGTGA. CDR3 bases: TGTGCCAGCAGCTTCCCTCCGACTAGCGGGAGTTATACAGATACGCAGTATTTT. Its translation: CASSFPPTSGSYTDTQYF.

CDR3 loop: CASSKGTGEQETQYF. The CDR3 nucleotides are TGTGCCAGCAGCAAAGGGACAGGGGAACAAGAGACCCAGTACTTC. V and J are TRBV7-8 and TRBJ2-5, with 10 bases lining up with TRBD1. The ends lost 5 bases at V and 2 bases at J; junction bases unmatched: 5. CDR3 size: 15 residues. The germline V gene has CDR1 SGHVS and CDR2 FQNEAQ.

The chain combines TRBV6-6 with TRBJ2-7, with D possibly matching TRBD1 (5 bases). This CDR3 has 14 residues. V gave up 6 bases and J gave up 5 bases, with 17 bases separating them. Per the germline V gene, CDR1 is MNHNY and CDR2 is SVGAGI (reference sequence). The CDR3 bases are TGTGCCAGCAGCCGGACAAATACAGCCCACGAGCAGTACTTC. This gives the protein CASSRTNTAHEQYF.

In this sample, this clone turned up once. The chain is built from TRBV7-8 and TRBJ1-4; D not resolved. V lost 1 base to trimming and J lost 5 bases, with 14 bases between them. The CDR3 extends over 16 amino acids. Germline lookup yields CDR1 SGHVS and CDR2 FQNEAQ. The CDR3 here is CASSLDWEGFNEKLFF. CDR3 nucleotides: TGTGCCAGCAGCTTAGATTGGGAAGGGTTCAATGAAAAACTGTTTTTT.

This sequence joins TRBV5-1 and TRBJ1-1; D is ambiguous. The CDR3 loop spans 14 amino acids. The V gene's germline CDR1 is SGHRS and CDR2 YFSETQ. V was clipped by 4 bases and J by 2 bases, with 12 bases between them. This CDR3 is CASSPVPVNTEAFF. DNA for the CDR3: TGCGCCAGCAGCCCGGTACCAGTAAACACTGAAGCTTTCTTT.

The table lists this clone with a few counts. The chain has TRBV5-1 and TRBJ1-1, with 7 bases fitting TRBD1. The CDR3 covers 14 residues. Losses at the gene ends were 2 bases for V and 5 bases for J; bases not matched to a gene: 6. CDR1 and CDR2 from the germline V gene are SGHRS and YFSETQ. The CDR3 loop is CASSFLGQETEAFF. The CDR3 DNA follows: TGCGCCAGCAGCTTCTTAGGACAGGAAACTGAAGCTTTCTTT.

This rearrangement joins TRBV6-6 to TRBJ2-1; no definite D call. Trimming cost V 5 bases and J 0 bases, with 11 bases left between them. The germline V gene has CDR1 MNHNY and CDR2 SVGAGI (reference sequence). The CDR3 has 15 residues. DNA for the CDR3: TGTGCCAGCAGTGAGACATCCAGCTCCTACAATGAGCAGTTCTTC. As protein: CASSETSSSYNEQFF.

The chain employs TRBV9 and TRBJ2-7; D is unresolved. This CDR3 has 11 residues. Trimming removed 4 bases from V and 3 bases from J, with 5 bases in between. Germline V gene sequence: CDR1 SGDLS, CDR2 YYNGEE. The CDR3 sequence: CASSLRYEQYF. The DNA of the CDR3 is TGTGCCAGCAGCCTACGCTACGAGCAGTACTTC.

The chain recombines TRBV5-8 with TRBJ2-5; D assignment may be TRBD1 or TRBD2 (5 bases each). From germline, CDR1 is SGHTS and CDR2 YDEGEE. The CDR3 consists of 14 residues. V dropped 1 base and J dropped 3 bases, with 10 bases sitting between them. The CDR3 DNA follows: TGTGCCAGCAGCTTGAGAGGGGAGAAAGAGACCCAGTACTTC. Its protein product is CASSLRGEKETQYF.

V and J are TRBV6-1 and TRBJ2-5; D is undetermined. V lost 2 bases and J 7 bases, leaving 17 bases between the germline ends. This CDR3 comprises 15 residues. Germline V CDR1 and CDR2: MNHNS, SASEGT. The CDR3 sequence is CASSEYYESRVTQYF. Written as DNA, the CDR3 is TGTGCCAGCAGTGAATATTACGAATCCCGGGTGACCCAGTACTTC.

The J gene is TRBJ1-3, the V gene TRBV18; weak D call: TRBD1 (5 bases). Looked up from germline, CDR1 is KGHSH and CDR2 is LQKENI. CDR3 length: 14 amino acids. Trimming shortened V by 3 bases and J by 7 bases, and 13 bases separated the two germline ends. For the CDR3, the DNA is TGTGCCAGCTCACCCCGAGCAGGGCTGAACACCATATATTTT. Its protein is CASSPRAGLNTIYF. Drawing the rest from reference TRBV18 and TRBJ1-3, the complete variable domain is NAGVMQNPRHLVRRRGQEARLRCSPMKGHSHVYWYRQLPEEGLKFMVYLQKENIIDESGMPKERFSAEFPKEGPSILRIQQVVRGDSAAYFCASSPRAGLNTIYFGEGSWLTVV.

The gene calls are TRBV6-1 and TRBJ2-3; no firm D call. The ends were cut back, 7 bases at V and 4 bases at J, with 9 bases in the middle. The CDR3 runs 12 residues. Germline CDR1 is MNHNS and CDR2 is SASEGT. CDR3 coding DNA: TGTGCCAGCACCCCCGGACCAGATACGCAGTATTTT. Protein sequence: CASTPGPDTQYF.

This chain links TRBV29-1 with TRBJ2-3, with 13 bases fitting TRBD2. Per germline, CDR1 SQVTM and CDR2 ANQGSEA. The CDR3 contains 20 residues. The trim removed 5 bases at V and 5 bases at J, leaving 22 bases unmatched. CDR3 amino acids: CSVHIPLGLAGVVMGDTQYF. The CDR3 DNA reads TGCAGCGTTCACATCCCCCTAGGACTAGCGGGAGTGGTCATGGGAGATACGCAGTATTTT.

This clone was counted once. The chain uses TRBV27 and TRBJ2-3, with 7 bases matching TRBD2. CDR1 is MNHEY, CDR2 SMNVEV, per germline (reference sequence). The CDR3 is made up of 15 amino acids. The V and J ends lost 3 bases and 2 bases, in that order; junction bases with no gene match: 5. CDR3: CASSFSGLSTDTQYF. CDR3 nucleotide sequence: TGTGCCAGCAGTTTTAGCGGGTTGTCCACAGATACGCAGTATTTT.

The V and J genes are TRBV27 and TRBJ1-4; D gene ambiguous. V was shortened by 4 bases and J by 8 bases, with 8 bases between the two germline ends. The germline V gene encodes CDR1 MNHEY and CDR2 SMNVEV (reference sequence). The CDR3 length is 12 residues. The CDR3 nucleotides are TGTGCCAGCAGTTCCGTGGGGGAAAAACTGTTTTTT. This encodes CASSSVGEKLFF.

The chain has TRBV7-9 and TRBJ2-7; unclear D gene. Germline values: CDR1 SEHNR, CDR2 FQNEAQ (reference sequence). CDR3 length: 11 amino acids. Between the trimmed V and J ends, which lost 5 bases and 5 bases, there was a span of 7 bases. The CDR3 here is CASSLKDEQYF. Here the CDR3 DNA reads TGTGCCAGCAGCCTTAAGGACGAGCAGTACTTC. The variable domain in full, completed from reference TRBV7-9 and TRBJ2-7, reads DTGVSQNPRHKITKRGQNVTFRCDPISEHNRLYWYRQTLGQGPEFLTYFQNEAQLEKSRLLSDRFSAERPKGSFSTLEIQRTEQGDSAMYLCASSLKDEQYFGPGTRLTVT.

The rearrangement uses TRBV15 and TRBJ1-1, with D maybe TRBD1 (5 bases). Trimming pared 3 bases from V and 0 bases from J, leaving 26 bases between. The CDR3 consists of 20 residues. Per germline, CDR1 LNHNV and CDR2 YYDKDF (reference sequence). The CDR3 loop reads CATSRDGGRLSTLLNTEAFF. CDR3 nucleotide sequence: TGTGCCACCAGCAGGGACGGGGGTAGACTTTCAACCCTATTGAACACTGAAGCTTTCTTT.

CDR3 DNA: TGTGCCAGCAGCTTATCTAGCGGTATGTGGAATGAGCAGTTCTTC. Its translation: CASSLSSGMWNEQFF. The V gene is TRBV11-3, the J gene TRBJ2-1; TRBD2 matches 7 bases. CDR1 and CDR2 from the germline V gene are SGHNT and YENEEA. The CDR3 extends over 15 amino acids. V was pared by 2 bases and J by 7 bases, with 8 bases of the junction left unmatched. Drawing the rest from reference TRBV11-3 and TRBJ2-1, the complete variable domain is EAGVVQSPRYKIIEKKQPVAFWCNPISGHNTLYWYLQNLGQGPELLIRYENEEAVDDSQLPKDRFSAERLKGVDSTLKIQPAELGDSAVYLCASSLSSGMWNEQFFGPGTRLTVL.

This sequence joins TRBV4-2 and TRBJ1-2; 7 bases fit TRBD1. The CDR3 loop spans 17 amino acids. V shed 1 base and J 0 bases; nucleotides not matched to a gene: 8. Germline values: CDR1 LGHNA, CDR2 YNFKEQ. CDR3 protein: CASSQVIRDSPNYGYTF. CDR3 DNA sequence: TGTGCCAGCAGCCAAGTAATCCGGGACAGCCCTAACTATGGCTACACCTTC.

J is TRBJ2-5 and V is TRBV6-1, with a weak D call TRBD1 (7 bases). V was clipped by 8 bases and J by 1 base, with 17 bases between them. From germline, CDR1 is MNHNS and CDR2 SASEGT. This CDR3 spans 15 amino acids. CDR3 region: CASGRRGTAQETQYF. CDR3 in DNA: TGTGCCAGCGGGAGACGCGGGACAGCCCAAGAGACCCAGTACTTC.

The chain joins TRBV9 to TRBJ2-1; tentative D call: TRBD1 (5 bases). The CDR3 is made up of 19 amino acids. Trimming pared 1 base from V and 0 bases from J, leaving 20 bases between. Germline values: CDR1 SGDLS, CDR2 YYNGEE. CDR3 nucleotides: TGTGCCAGCAGCGTATCAGGTATTAGGGTGGGGCTCTCCTACAATGAGCAGTTCTTC. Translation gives CASSVSGIRVGLSYNEQFF.

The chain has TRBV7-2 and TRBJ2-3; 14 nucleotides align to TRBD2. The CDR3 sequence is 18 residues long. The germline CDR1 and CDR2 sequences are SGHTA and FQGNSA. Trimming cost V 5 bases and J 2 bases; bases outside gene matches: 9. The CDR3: CASSRTSGRPGHTDTQYF. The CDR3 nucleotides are TGTGCCAGCAGCAGGACTAGCGGGAGGCCCGGGCACACAGATACGCAGTATTTT.